Following are 20 T cell receptor beta chains from one sample sequenced in a study of OX40 agonist ivuxolimab in advanced cancers. Method: immunoSEQ multiplex PCR; TCRdb's copy keeps in-frame clones and lacks some. The repertoire holds approximately 160,000 clones, with roughly 94% as singletons. The sample consisted of CD4+ or CD8+ T cells sorted from blood, taken in a trial of the OX40 agonist ivuxolimab. These receptors came from an adult with an advanced solid tumor such as melanoma, head and neck, liver or kidney cancer.

The rearrangement links TRBV6-1 to TRBJ2-7; D perhaps matches TRBD1 (5 bases). Germline V lookup: CDR1 MNHNS, CDR2 SASEGT. CDR3 size: 14 residues. Trimming stripped 3 bases from V and 11 bases from J, with 20 bases between. CDR3 region: CASSDSTLQGDKYF. In DNA, the CDR3 is TGTGCCAGCAGTGACTCAACGCTTCAGGGCGATAAGTACTTC.

The chain employs TRBV18 and TRBJ1-4; D is ambiguous. This CDR3 has 14 residues. Looked up from germline, CDR1 is KGHSH and CDR2 is LQKENI. Trimming took 2 bases from V and 3 from J, leaving 7 bases between them. The CDR3 nucleotides read TGTGCCAGCTCACCAAGTAGGCCTAATGAAAAACTGTTTTTT. Amino acids: CASSPSRPNEKLFF. Based on the CDR3 plus reference TRBV18 and TRBJ1-4, the full variable domain is NAGVMQNPRHLVRRRGQEARLRCSPMKGHSHVYWYRQLPEEGLKFMVYLQKENIIDESGMPKERFSAEFPKEGPSILRIQQVVRGDSAAYFCASSPSRPNEKLFFGSGTQLSVL.

On this clone itself: One end of the junction varies from germline; a read error may be responsible. This sequence joins TRBV6-4 and TRBJ1-5; D is unclear. The CDR3 is 13 amino acids. Looked up from germline, CDR1 is MRHNA and CDR2 is SNTAGT. The CDR3 region has the DNA TGTGCCAGCATCGCCCCGGCCGGGGTGGGCTTTTTTTTT. This gives the protein CASIAPAGVGFFF.

The rearrangement joins TRBV27 to TRBJ2-3, with D unclear. This CDR3 comprises 13 residues. Germline CDR1 is MNHEY and CDR2 is SMNVEV (reference sequence). V was pared by 3 bases and J by 0 bases, with 4 bases between. Written as DNA, the CDR3 is TGTGCCAGCAGTTTCCCTAGCACAGATACGCAGTATTTT. It is translated as CASSFPSTDTQYF.

The chain combines TRBV4-1 with TRBJ2-3; 8 bases are a match to TRBD2. J was trimmed by 4 bases and V by 3 bases; bases with no gene match: 12. The CDR3 loop spans 17 amino acids. Germline CDR1 MGHRA, CDR2 YSYEKL. CDR3 bases: TGCGCCAGCAGCCAGGCCCTCGGACTAGCCCCCGCAGATACGCAGTATTTT. This gives the protein CASSQALGLAPADTQYF.

The chain carries TRBV6-5 and TRBJ2-7, with D maybe TRBD2 (5 bases). Germline V gene sequence: CDR1 MNHEY, CDR2 SVGAGI. The length of the CDR3 is 14 residues. V was clipped by 6 bases and J by 3 bases, with 15 bases between them. This chain's CDR3 is CASSPPGFFYEQYF. CDR3 nucleotides: TGTGCCAGCAGCCCCCCGGGGTTTTTCTACGAGCAGTACTTC.

This clone has just one count. The chain is built from TRBV4-1 and TRBJ2-2; 10 positions agree with TRBD1. The CDR3 sequence is 16 residues long. With V trimmed by 6 bases and J by 4 bases, 8 bases remained unmatched. Germline CDR1 is MGHRA and CDR2 is YSYEKL. CDR3 region: CASRNRTGGTTGELFF. CDR3 nucleotides: TGCGCCAGCAGGAACCGGACAGGGGGAACCACCGGGGAGCTGTTTTTT.

This clone was seen a few times. The chain's CDR3 is CASSPDRTAGYTF. In DNA form, the CDR3 reads TGTGCCAGCAGCCCGGACAGAACGGCGGGCTACACCTTC. The chain combines TRBV7-9 with TRBJ1-2; D is possibly TRBD1 (6 bases). This CDR3 spans 13 amino acids. The V end was cut by 5 bases, the J end by 8 bases, with 15 bases between. CDR1 and CDR2 (germline): SEHNR, FQNEAQ (reference sequence). The variable domain in full, completed from reference TRBV7-9 and TRBJ1-2, reads DTGVSQNPRHKITKRGQNVTFRCDPISEHNRLYWYRQTLGQGPEFLTYFQNEAQLEKSRLLSDRFSAERPKGSFSTLEIQRTEQGDSAMYLCASSPDRTAGYTFGSGTRLTVV.

CDR3 region: CASSLDGPGPYEQYF. CDR3 DNA sequence: TGTGCCAGCAGCTTAGATGGTCCAGGGCCCTACGAGCAGTACTTC. The chain employs TRBV11-2 and TRBJ2-7, with D possibly being TRBD1 (5 bases). Germline CDR1 reads SGHAT; CDR2 reads FQNNGV. V was trimmed by 0 bases and J by 2 bases, leaving 11 bases between them. This CDR3 spans 15 amino acids.

Worth noting for this clone: A read error may produce the germline difference seen at one junction end. The rearrangement uses TRBV5-1 and TRBJ1-2; D not certain. The CDR3 runs to 13 residues. Germline values: CDR1 SGHRS, CDR2 YFSETQ. The CDR3 loop is CASTLVGGFPASW. CDR3 nucleotide sequence: TGCGCCAGCACCCTCGTCGGTGGTTTCCCTGCTTCTTGG.

The rearrangement links TRBV5-1 to TRBJ1-5, with D tentatively TRBD1 (5 bases). Trimming removed 4 bases at V and 2 bases at J, with 13 bases between. Germline loops: CDR1 SGHRS, CDR2 YFSETQ. The CDR3 is 15 amino acids. CDR3 DNA sequence: TGCGCCAGCAGCAACACAGACAGCCGCAATCAGCCCCAGCATTTT. Translating gives CASSNTDSRNQPQHF.

V usage is TRBV7-9 and J usage is TRBJ2-7, with D hard to call. V lost 2 bases, J lost 3 bases, and 14 bases lay in between. The CDR3 is made up of 15 amino acids. The germline V gene encodes CDR1 SEHNR and CDR2 FQNEAQ (reference sequence). As DNA, the CDR3 is TGTGCCAGCAGCTTAACCCCCCCCGGCTTCTACGAGCAGTACTTC. Protein: CASSLTPPGFYEQYF.

The CDR3 spells CASTTDRAYGYTF. The CDR3 coding sequence is TGTGCCAGCACCACGGACAGAGCCTATGGCTACACCTTC. The chain employs TRBV6-1 and TRBJ1-2; a weak D match, TRBD1 (6 bases). CDR1 and CDR2 from the germline V gene are MNHNS and SASEGT. The CDR3 is 13 residues long. Deletions cut 7 bases from V and 4 bases from J, with 13 bases between.

V usage is TRBV5-1 and J usage is TRBJ2-7, with 11 bases aligning to TRBD1. Per the germline V gene, CDR1 is SGHRS and CDR2 is YFSETQ. This CDR3 is built from 18 residues. V lost 1 base, J lost 0 bases, and 9 bases stayed unmatched. The CDR3 sequence: CASSLSTGTGGNSYEQYF. In DNA form, the CDR3 reads TGCGCCAGCAGCTTGTCAACCGGGACAGGGGGTAACTCCTACGAGCAGTACTTC.

This clone was seen just once. This same CDR3 is encoded by further DNA sequences in the sample. The chain couples TRBV7-9 to TRBJ1-1; 9 positions match TRBD1. This CDR3 comprises 14 residues. V dropped 5 bases and J dropped 4; count of bases not matched to a gene: 5. Germline CDR1 and CDR2: SEHNR and FQNEAQ (reference sequence). CDR3 sequence reads: CASSPQGAGTEAFF. The CDR3 DNA follows: TGTGCCAGCAGCCCACAGGGGGCCGGCACTGAAGCTTTCTTT.

This sequence joins TRBV6-1 and TRBJ2-1; D ambiguous. The germline V gene has CDR1 MNHNS and CDR2 SASEGT. The V end lost 3 bases, the J end lost 10 bases, and 7 bases lay between the germline ends. CDR3 size: 11 residues. CDR3 bases: TGTGCCAGCAGTGACAGTCGGGAGCAGTTCTTC. Its protein product is CASSDSREQFF.

The chain recombines TRBV7-4 with TRBJ1-2; a possible D gene is TRBD1 (5 bases). Trimming took 1 base from V and 5 from J, leaving 17 bases between them. The CDR3 length is 16 residues. Germline-derived CDR1 and CDR2 are SGHVT and SQSDAQ. Written as DNA, the CDR3 is TGTGCCAGCAGCTTAGGGGTGGAGCCCCGGGGGTATGGCTACACCTTC. Amino acid sequence: CASSLGVEPRGYGYTF.

This clone showed up just a few times. This sequence joins TRBV19 and TRBJ2-7; 10 nucleotides agree with TRBD2. Looked up from germline, CDR1 is LNHDA and CDR2 is SQIVND (reference sequence). Germline trimming cut 5 bases from V and 2 bases from J; bases unmatched to any gene: 3. The CDR3 covers 14 residues. The CDR3 sequence is CASSSLAGTYEQYF. The CDR3 nucleotides are TGTGCCAGTAGTTCACTAGCGGGGACCTACGAGCAGTACTTC.

This chain joins TRBV14 and TRBJ2-3; D is ambiguous. This CDR3 spans 17 amino acids. Between the trimmed V and J ends, which lost 1 base and 0 bases, there was a span of 14 bases. Germline CDR1 reads SGHDN; CDR2 reads FVKESK. Here the CDR3 reads CASSQGFPAASTDTQYF. DNA of the CDR3: TGTGCCAGCAGCCAAGGATTCCCGGCGGCGAGCACAGATACGCAGTATTTT.

The chain's CDR3 is CASSLGTGGWQPQHF. As DNA, the CDR3 is TGCGCCAGCAGCTTGGGGACAGGGGGGTGGCAGCCCCAGCATTTT. V usage is TRBV5-1 and J usage is TRBJ1-5; 10 nucleotides agree with TRBD1. In germline, CDR1 is SGHRS, CDR2 YFSETQ. The CDR3 is made up of 15 amino acids. Losses at the gene ends were 0 bases for V and 7 bases for J; bases not matched to a gene: 4.